A single sample gave rise to the 14 T cell receptor beta chains below, sequenced in a study of T cell repertoires in ileal Crohn's disease. The repertoire was sequenced with immunoSEQ multiplex PCR; TCRdb's copy has only in-frame clones and lacks some. The data show some 17,000 clones, approximately 70% seen once. Sequenced: ileal tissue. Source of these receptors: an adult with Crohn's disease.

A word on this clone: Since no conserved phenylalanine or tryptophan closes the CDR3, a read error is the likely cause. The limits of the CDR3 on the DNA are not certain, so only TCRdb's listed CDR3 is given. CDR3 protein: CASSLAPAGA. V and J are TRBV5-4 and TRBJ2-7; TRBD2, as called in the table, went unchecked against the DNA. Germline assignment: CDR1 SGHNT and CDR2 YYREEE (reference sequence). The CDR3 spans 10 residues, counting both ends.

This clone was seen a handful of times. CDR3 coding DNA: TGTGCCAGCAGCCAAGACCTGACAGGGGAAATTACCTACGAGCAGTACTTC. Its translation is CASSQDLTGEITYEQYF. The J gene is TRBJ2-7, the V gene TRBV4-2; 8 nucleotides align to TRBD1. This CDR3 spans 17 amino acids. J lost 2 bases, V lost 0 bases, and 9 bases had no gene match. Per the germline V gene, CDR1 is LGHNA and CDR2 is YNFKEQ.

The chain has TRBV19 and TRBJ1-1; tentatively, D is TRBD1 (5 bases). V lost 6 bases, J lost 4 bases, and 24 bases lay in between. The CDR3 totals 17 residues. CDR1 is LNHDA and CDR2 is SQIVND in the germline V gene (reference sequence). Here the CDR3 DNA reads TGTGCCAGTAGCCCATCAACGACGGGTTTTAGGGGCACTGAAGCTTTCTTT. Translation: CASSPSTTGFRGTEAFF.

The J gene is TRBJ2-7, the V gene TRBV5-1, with D possibly matching TRBD1 (6 bases). The CDR3 runs 13 residues. V dropped 5 bases and J dropped 2 bases, with 11 bases sitting between them. Per the germline V gene, CDR1 is SGHRS and CDR2 is YFSETQ. The CDR3 protein is CASSGDRPYEQYF. Here the CDR3 DNA reads TGCGCCAGCAGTGGAGACAGGCCCTACGAGCAGTACTTC.

The J gene is TRBJ2-7, the V gene TRBV16, with 7 nucleotides matching TRBD2. V dropped 6 bases and J dropped 1; count of bases not matched to a gene: 9. The CDR3 has 15 amino acids. CDR1 and CDR2 from the germline V gene are KGHSY and FQNENV. The CDR3 region has the DNA TGTGCCAGCAGTAGCGGGTGGTCCTATTCCTACGAGCAGTACTTC. This encodes CASSSGWSYSYEQYF.

The chain joins TRBV6-1 to TRBJ2-2; the D gene is possibly TRBD1 (6 bases). The germline V gene encodes CDR1 MNHNS and CDR2 SASEGT. The CDR3 has 14 amino acids. V lost 6 bases, J lost 1 base, and 9 bases lay in between. For the CDR3, the DNA is TGTGCCAGCAGCGTGGGACAGAACACCGGGGAGCTGTTTTTT. This sequence encodes CASSVGQNTGELFF.

V and J are TRBV27 and TRBJ1-2; a weak D match, TRBD1 (5 bases). The CDR3 spans 14 residues. V lost 3 bases and J lost 5, with 13 bases in between. Germline CDR1 and CDR2: MNHEY and SMNVEV (reference sequence). DNA for the CDR3: TGTGCCAGCAGTTTGTACCCCGGGGGTTATGGCTACACCTTC. Protein product: CASSLYPGGYGYTF.

The table lists this clone with a few counts. V is TRBV2 and J is TRBJ2-3, with D perhaps matching TRBD1 (6 bases). Looked up from germline, CDR1 is SNHLY and CDR2 is FYNNEI. Trimming stripped 6 bases from V and 0 bases from J, with 22 bases between. The CDR3 consists of 18 residues. Written as DNA, the CDR3 is TGTGCCAGCAGCTTGACAGGACTCATACGTTCTAGCACAGATACGCAGTATTTT. Translation: CASSLTGLIRSSTDTQYF.

The CDR3 DNA reads TGTGCCAGCTCACGGGGGATGAACACCGGGGAGCTGTTTTTT. Amino acid sequence: CASSRGMNTGELFF. The V gene is TRBV11-2, the J gene TRBJ2-2, with D tentatively TRBD2 (6 bases). The CDR3 length is 14 residues. Germline CDR1 SGHAT, CDR2 FQNNGV. V lost 8 bases and J lost 1, with 11 bases in between.

With respect to this clone: Other DNA sequences of this sample code for an identical CDR3. This chain uses TRBV18 with TRBJ2-7; possible D gene TRBD1, 5 bases. The CDR3 is 14 amino acids. Germline-derived CDR1 and CDR2 are KGHSH and LQKENI. Between the trimmed V and J ends, which lost 6 bases and 2 bases, there was a span of 14 bases. In nucleotides, the CDR3 is TGTGCCAGCTCCCCTCCGGACACTCCCTACGAGCAGTACTTC. Protein sequence: CASSPPDTPYEQYF.

This clone was observed once. This rearrangement joins TRBV27 to TRBJ2-4, with a possible D match to TRBD2 (6 bases). Germline V lookup: CDR1 MNHEY, CDR2 SMNVEV (reference sequence). The V end was cut by 5 bases, the J end by 6 bases, with 17 bases between. The CDR3 contains 15 residues. In nucleotides, the CDR3 is TGTGCCAGCAGTAGTCCGGACACGGGGGTAAACATTCAGTACTTC. As protein: CASSSPDTGVNIQYF.

The chain carries TRBV6-1 and TRBJ2-6; D is possibly TRBD1 (5 bases). Germline loops: CDR1 MNHNS, CDR2 SASEGT. Trimming stripped 4 bases from V and 1 base from J, with 8 bases between. CDR3 length: 15 amino acids. The CDR3 protein is CASSVDSSGANVLTF. Here the CDR3 DNA reads TGTGCCAGCAGTGTTGACAGTTCTGGGGCCAACGTCCTGACTTTC.

This sequence joins TRBV18 and TRBJ1-1; 7 positions agree with TRBD1. The CDR3 runs to 18 residues. V dropped 3 bases and J dropped 4; count of bases not matched to a gene: 17. CDR1 is KGHSH, CDR2 LQKENI, per germline. The CDR3 reads CASSPFGTESPVSTEAFF. In DNA, the CDR3 is TGTGCCAGCTCACCCTTCGGGACAGAGTCTCCCGTCTCCACTGAAGCTTTCTTT.

The chain joins TRBV27 to TRBJ2-7; 10 bases align to TRBD2. Unmatched junction bases numbered 9, after V lost 8 bases and J lost 5 bases. The V gene's germline CDR1 is MNHEY and CDR2 SMNVEV (reference sequence). The CDR3 has 14 amino acids. The CDR3 region is CASGDSGRFHEQYF. The CDR3 coding sequence is TGTGCCAGCGGGGATAGCGGGAGGTTCCACGAGCAGTACTTC.